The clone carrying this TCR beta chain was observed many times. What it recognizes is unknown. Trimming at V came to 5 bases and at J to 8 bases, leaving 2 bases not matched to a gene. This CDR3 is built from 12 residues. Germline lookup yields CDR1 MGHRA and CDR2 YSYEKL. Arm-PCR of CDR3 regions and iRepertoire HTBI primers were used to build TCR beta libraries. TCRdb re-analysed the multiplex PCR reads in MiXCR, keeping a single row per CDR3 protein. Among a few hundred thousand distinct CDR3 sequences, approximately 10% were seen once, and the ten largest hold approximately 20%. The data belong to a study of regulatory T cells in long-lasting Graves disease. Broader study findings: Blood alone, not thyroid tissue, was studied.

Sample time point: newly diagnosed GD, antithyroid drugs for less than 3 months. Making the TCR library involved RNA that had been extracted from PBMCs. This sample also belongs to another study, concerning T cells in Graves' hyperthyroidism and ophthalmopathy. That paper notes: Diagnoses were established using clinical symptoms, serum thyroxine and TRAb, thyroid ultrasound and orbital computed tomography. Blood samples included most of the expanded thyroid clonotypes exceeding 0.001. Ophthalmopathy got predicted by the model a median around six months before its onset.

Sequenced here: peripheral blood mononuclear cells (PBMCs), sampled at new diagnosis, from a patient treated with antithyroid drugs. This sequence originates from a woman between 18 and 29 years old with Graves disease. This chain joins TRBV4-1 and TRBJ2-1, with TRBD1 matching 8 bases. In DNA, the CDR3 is TGCGCCAGCAGCGAGACAGGGGATGAGCAGTTCTTC. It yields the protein CASSETGDEQFF.